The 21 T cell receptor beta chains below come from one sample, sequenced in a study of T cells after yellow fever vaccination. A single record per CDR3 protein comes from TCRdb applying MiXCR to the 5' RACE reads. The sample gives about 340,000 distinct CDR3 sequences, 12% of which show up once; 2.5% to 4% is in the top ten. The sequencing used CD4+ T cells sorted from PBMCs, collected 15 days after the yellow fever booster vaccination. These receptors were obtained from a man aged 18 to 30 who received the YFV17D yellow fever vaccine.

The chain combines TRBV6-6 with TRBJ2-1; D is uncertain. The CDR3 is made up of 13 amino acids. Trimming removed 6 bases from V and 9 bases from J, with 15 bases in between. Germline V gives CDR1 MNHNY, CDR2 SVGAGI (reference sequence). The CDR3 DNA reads TGTGCCAGCAGCTCAGACCCCCGGCGTGAGCAGTTCTTC. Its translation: CASSSDPRREQFF.

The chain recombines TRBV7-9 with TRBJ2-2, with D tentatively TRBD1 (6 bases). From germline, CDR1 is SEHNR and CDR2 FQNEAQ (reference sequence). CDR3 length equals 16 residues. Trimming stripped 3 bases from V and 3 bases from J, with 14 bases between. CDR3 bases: TGTGCCAGCAGCTTCGCGCAGGGGCCGGACACCGGGGAGCTGTTTTTT. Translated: CASSFAQGPDTGELFF. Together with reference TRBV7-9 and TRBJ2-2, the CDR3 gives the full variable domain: DTGVSQNPRHKITKRGQNVTFRCDPISEHNRLYWYRQTLGQGPEFLTYFQNEAQLEKSRLLSDRFSAERPKGSFSTLEIQRTEQGDSAMYLCASSFAQGPDTGELFFGEGSRLTVL.

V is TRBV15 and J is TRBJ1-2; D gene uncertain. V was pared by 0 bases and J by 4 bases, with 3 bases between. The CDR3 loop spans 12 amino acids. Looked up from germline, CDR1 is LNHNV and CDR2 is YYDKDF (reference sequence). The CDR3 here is CATSRDAYGYTF. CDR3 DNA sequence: TGTGCCACCAGCAGAGACGCCTATGGCTACACCTTC.

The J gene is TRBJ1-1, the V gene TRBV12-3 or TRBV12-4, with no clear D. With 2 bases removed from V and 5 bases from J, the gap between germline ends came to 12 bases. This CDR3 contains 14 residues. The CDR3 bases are TGTGCCAGCAGTTTAAGTCCAGGTGTTACTGAAGCTTTCTTT. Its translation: CASSLSPGVTEAFF.

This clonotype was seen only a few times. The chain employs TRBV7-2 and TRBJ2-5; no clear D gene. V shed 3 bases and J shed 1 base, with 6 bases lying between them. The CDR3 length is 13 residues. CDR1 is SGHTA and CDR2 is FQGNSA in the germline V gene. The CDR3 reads CASSLSLQETQYF. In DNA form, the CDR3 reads TGTGCCAGCAGCTTGTCCCTCCAAGAGACCCAGTACTTC.

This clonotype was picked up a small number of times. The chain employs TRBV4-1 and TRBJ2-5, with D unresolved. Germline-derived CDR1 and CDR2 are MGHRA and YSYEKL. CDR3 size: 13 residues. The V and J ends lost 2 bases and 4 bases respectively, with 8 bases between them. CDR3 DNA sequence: TGCGCCAGCAGCCAAAAACCGATAGAGACCCAGTACTTC. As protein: CASSQKPIETQYF.

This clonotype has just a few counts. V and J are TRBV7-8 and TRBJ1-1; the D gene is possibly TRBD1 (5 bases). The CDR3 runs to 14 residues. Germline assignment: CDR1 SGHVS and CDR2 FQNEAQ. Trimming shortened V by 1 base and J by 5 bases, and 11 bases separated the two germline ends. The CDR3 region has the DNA TGTGCCAGCAGCTTAGATGGGGGAGGTACTGAAGCTTTCTTT. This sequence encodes CASSLDGGGTEAFF.

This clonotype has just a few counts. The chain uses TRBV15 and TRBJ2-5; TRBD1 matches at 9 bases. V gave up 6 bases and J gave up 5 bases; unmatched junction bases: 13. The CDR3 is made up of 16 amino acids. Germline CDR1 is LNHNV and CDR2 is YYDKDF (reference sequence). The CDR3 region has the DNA TGTGCCACCAGGGAACCCCGACAGGGGGTTGGGGAGACCCAGTACTTC. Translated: CATREPRQGVGETQYF.

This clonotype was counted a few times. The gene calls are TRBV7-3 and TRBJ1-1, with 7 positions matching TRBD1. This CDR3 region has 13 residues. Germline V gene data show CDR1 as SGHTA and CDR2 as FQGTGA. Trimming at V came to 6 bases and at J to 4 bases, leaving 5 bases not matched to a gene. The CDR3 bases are TGTGCCAGCAGTTCCGGACAGGTCACTGAAGCTTTCTTT. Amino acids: CASSSGQVTEAFF.

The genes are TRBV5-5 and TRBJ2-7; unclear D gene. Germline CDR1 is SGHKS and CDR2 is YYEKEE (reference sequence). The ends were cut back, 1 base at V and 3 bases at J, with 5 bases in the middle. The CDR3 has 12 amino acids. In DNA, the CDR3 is TGTGCCAGCAGCTTGTCGAGCTACGAGCAGTACGTC. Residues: CASSLSSYEQYV.

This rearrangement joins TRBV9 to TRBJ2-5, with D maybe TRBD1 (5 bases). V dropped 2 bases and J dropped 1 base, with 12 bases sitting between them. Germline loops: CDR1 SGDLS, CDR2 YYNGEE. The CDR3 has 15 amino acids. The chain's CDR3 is CASSVRWGFQETQYF. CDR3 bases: TGTGCCAGCAGCGTCCGGTGGGGCTTCCAAGAGACCCAGTACTTC.

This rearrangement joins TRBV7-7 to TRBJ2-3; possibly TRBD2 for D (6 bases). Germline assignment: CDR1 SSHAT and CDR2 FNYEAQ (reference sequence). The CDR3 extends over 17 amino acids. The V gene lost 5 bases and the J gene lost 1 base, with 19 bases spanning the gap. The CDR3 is CASSPRAGTLGTDTQYF. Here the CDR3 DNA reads TGTGCCAGCAGCCCCCGGGCAGGGACTCTCGGCACAGATACGCAGTATTTT.

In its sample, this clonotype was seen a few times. The CDR3 protein is CASSYVGGYNSPLHF. In nucleotides, the CDR3 is TGTGCCAGCAGTTATGTCGGGGGCTATAATTCACCCCTCCACTTT. The chain carries TRBV6-5 and TRBJ1-6; TRBD1 is a possible D gene (5 bases). Looked up from germline, CDR1 is MNHEY and CDR2 is SVGAGI. Trimming removed 3 bases at V and 3 bases at J, with 9 bases between. The CDR3 contains 15 residues.

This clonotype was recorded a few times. In DNA form, the CDR3 reads TGTGCCAGCAGTTTACGATCCCGACTTAGCAATCAGCCCCAGCATTTT. Translated: CASSLRSRLSNQPQHF. The chain combines TRBV27 with TRBJ1-5; D is unresolved. Germline assignment: CDR1 MNHEY and CDR2 SMNVEV (reference sequence). This CDR3 is 16 amino acids long. Trimming shortened V by 2 bases and J by 0 bases, and 11 bases separated the two germline ends.

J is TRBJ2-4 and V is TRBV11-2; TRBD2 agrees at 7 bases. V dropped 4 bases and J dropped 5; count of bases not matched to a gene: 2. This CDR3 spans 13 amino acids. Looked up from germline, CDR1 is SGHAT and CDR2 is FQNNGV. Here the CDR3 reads CASSSGGQNIQYF. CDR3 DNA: TGTGCCAGCAGCTCGGGGGGTCAAAACATTCAGTACTTC.

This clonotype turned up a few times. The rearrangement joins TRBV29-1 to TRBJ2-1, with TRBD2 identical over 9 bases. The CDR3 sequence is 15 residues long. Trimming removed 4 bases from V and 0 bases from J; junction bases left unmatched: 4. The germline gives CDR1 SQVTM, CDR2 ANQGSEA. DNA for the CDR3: TGCAGCGTTGGGGCACTAGCGGGCTCCTACAATGAGCAGTTCTTC. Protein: CSVGALAGSYNEQFF.

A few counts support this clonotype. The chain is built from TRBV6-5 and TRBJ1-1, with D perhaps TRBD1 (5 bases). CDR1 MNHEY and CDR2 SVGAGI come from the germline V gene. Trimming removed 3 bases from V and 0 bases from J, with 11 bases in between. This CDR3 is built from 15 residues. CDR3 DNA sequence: TGTGCCAGCAGTTATTCGGGGCACATGAACACTGAAGCTTTCTTT. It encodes CASSYSGHMNTEAFF.

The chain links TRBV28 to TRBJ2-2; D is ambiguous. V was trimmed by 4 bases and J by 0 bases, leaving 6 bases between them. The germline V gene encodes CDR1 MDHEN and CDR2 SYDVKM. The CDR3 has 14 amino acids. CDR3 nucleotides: TGTGCCAGCAGTTCCGCCTCGAACACCGGGGAGCTGTTTTTT. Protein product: CASSSASNTGELFF.

CDR3 nucleotides: TGCGCCAGCAGCCTAGGGCCTAACGGGGCCAACGTCCTGACTTTC. Translating it yields CASSLGPNGANVLTF. The chain has TRBV4-1 and TRBJ2-6; D is unresolved. Trimming cost V 4 bases and J 4 bases, with 11 bases left between them. CDR1 MGHRA and CDR2 YSYEKL come from the germline V gene. The CDR3 length is 15 residues.

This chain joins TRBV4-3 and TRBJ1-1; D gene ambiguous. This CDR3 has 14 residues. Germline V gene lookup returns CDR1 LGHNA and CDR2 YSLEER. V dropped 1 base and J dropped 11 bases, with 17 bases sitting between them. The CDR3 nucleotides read TGCGCCAGCAGCCAAGGTTTAGGTCACGCCGCGGCTTTCTTT. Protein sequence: CASSQGLGHAAAFF.

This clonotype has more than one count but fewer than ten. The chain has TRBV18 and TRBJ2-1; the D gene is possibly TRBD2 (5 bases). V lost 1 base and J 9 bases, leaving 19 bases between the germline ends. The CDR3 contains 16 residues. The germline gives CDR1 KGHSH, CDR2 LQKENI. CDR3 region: CASSPRVGVQKGEQFF. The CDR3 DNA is TGTGCCAGCTCACCACGTGTCGGGGTCCAGAAGGGTGAGCAGTTCTTC.